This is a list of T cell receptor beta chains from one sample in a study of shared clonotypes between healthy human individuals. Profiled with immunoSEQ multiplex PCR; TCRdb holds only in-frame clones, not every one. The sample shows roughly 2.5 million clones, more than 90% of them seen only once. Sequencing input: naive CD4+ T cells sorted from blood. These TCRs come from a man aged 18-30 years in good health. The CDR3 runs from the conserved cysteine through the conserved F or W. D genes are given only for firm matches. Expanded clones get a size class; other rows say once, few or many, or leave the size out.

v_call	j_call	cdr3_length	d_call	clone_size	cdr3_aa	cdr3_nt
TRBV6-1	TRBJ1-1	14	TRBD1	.	CASSTQDRETEAFF	TGTGCCAGCAGTACACAGGACAGGGAGACTGAAGCTTTCTTT
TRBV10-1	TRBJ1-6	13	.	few	CASSERPNSPLHF	TGCGCCAGCAGTGAGAGACCAAATTCACCCCTCCACTTT
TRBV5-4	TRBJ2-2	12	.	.	CASSPRVGELFF	TGTGCCAGCAGCCCTCGGGTGGGGGAGCTGTTTTTT
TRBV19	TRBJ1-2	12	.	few	CASSPRDRGYTF	TGTGCCAGTAGTCCTCGGGACCGTGGCTACACCTTC
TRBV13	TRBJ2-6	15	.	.	CASSLTGSGANVLTF	TGTGCCAGCAGCTTGACAGGTTCTGGGGCCAACGTCCTGACTTTC
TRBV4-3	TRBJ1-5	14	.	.	CASSQDLGDQPQHF	TGCGCCAGCAGCCAAGATCTAGGGGATCAGCCCCAGCATTTT
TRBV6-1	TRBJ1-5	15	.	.	CASSPGIPGYQPQHF	TGTGCCAGCAGTCCAGGGATTCCGGGATATCAGCCCCAGCATTTT
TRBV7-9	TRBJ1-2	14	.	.	CASSPQEGAYGYTF	TGTGCCAGCAGCCCCCAAGAAGGGGCCTATGGCTACACCTTC
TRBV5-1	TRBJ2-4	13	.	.	CASSRDGKNIQYF	TGCGCCAGCAGCCGGGACGGCAAAAACATTCAGTACTTC
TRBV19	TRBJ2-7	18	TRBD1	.	CASSIDGPTTGGFYEQYF	TGTGCCAGTAGTATAGATGGGCCCACCACAGGGGGCTTCTACGAGCAGTACTTC
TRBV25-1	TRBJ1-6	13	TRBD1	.	CASIGQGNSPLHF	TGTGCCAGCATAGGACAGGGTAATTCACCCCTCCACTTT
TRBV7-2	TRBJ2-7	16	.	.	CASSSGWGLGAYEQYF	TGTGCCAGCAGCTCCGGGTGGGGGCTAGGAGCCTACGAGCAGTACTTC
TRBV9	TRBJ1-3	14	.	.	CASSVEDAGNTIYF	TGTGCCAGCAGCGTAGAGGACGCTGGAAACACCATATATTTT
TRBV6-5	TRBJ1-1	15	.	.	CASSYHRLRNTEAFF	TGTGCCAGCAGTTACCATCGGCTGAGGAACACTGAAGCTTTCTTT